Below, 7 T cell receptor beta chains from the same sample are listed, as sequenced in a study of blood T cells in healthy people across ages. Next came a second PCR, run for about 7 to 12 cycles, which used a sample-barcoded 5' primer along with a J-beta primer mix. TCRdb re-called the 5' RACE reads through MiXCR, storing one row per CDR3 protein. The sample has about 930,000 distinct CDR3 sequences, about 28% seen once; the top ten hold 10% to 13%. The data were also submitted as part of a second study, on T cells of mothers and their children.

The sequenced material came from blood. The receptors stem from a woman aged 40 to 55 in good health.

The chain links TRBV15 to TRBJ2-3; TRBD2 matches 7 bases. J gave up 2 bases and V 6 bases, and 8 bases lay outside the gene matches. The CDR3 has 15 amino acids. The V gene's germline CDR1 is LNHNV and CDR2 YYDKDF (reference sequence). The CDR3 DNA follows: TGTGCCACCAGTGGTCCAGCGGGGACCACAGATACGCAGTATTTT. Protein product: CATSGPAGTTDTQYF.

This clonotype was seen only a few times. The rearrangement links TRBV7-9 to TRBJ2-1; 8 nucleotides match TRBD2. CDR3 size: 16 residues. The V segment lost 2 bases and the J segment 7 bases; nucleotides outside the gene matches: 10. Per germline, CDR1 SEHNR and CDR2 FQNEAQ (reference sequence). CDR3 sequence: CASSLRVTGGQNEQFF. For the CDR3, the DNA is TGTGCCAGCAGCTTACGGGTAACGGGGGGGCAGAATGAGCAGTTCTTC.

The V call is TRBV5-5, the J call TRBJ1-4; D ambiguous. This CDR3 region has 15 residues. Germline CDR1 reads SGHKS; CDR2 reads YYEKEE (reference sequence). V gave up 6 bases and J gave up 0 bases, with 12 bases separating them. Here the CDR3 reads CASIRQITTNEKLFF. The CDR3 region has the DNA TGTGCCAGCATTCGGCAAATTACAACTAATGAAAAACTGTTTTTT.

This clonotype was detected ten times or more. The chain links TRBV7-3 to TRBJ2-3; the match to TRBD1 covers 7 bases. V was clipped by 2 bases and J by 1 base; unmatched bases: 3. The CDR3 loop spans 15 amino acids. The germline V gene encodes CDR1 SGHTA and CDR2 FQGTGA. CDR3 sequence (DNA): TGTGCCAGCAGCTTAGTTGGACAGGGCACAGATACGCAGTATTTT. Protein product: CASSLVGQGTDTQYF.

This clonotype was recorded only once. At one end the junction does not follow the germline gene, possibly because of a read error. The chain uses TRBV3-1 and TRBJ2-7; no firm D call. This CDR3 contains 17 residues. Germline CDR1 and CDR2: LGHDT and YNNKEL (reference sequence). The CDR3 DNA follows: TGTGCTAGCAGCCAAGATGTCTGGACGTCGAGCTCCTACGAGCAGTACTTC. This translates into CASSQDVWTSSSYEQYF.

This clonotype has a count of ten or more. The rearrangement links TRBV28 to TRBJ1-2; tentatively, D is TRBD1 (6 bases). This CDR3 region has 18 residues. Trimming left V 10 bases short and J 5 bases short, with 32 bases between. Germline V gives CDR1 MDHEN, CDR2 SYDVKM. DNA for the CDR3: TGTGCCACCCATCCAGACAGGACCAGCCTGGCCGGAAGGTATGGCTACACCTTC. Protein: CATHPDRTSLAGRYGYTF.

The V gene is TRBV7-2, the J gene TRBJ1-1; 8 nucleotides match TRBD1. Germline V gene data show CDR1 as SGHTA and CDR2 as FQGNSA. The CDR3 contains 17 residues. With V trimmed by 5 bases and J by 5 bases, 16 bases remained unmatched. Written as DNA, the CDR3 is TGTGCCAGCAGCAAAAGGCGGGCAGGGGGCGCGAGTACTGAAGCTTTCTTT. It codes for CASSKRRAGGASTEAFF.